Below, 23 T cell receptor beta chains from the same sample are listed, as sequenced in a study of identical twins. TCRdb used MiXCR to reprocess the 5' RACE reads, holding one entry per CDR3 protein. The data show approximately 240,000 distinct CDR3 sequences, about an eighth seen once. The sample taken for sequencing was memory (CD45RO+) T cells sorted from blood. The receptors derive from a woman aged 18 to 35 in good health.

This clonotype came up a few times. This sequence joins TRBV18 and TRBJ2-1; 9 bases are a match to TRBD1. There are 16 residues in the CDR3. Germline CDR1 is KGHSH and CDR2 is LQKENI. V lost 3 bases and J lost 8; bases outside the gene matches: 11. The CDR3 spells CASSPSLQGAADEQFF. CDR3 coding DNA: TGTGCCAGCTCACCCTCCTTACAGGGGGCAGCAGATGAGCAGTTCTTC.

A few counts support this clonotype. The chain couples TRBV5-1 to TRBJ1-2; D unclear. Trimming removed 1 base from V and 6 bases from J, with 13 bases in between. The CDR3 has 14 amino acids. Germline V gene data show CDR1 as SGHRS and CDR2 as YFSETQ. The CDR3 spells CASSLPSEGNGYTF. The CDR3 region has the DNA TGCGCCAGCAGCTTGCCTTCTGAGGGAAATGGCTACACCTTC.

The CDR3 here is CASSKSGSSSYEQYF. CDR3 in DNA: TGTGCCAGCAGCAAGAGCGGCTCCTCCTCCTACGAGCAGTACTTC. This chain links TRBV12-3 or TRBV12-4 with TRBJ2-7; D may be TRBD2 (5 bases). The CDR3 sequence is 15 residues long. Deletions cut 6 bases from V and 0 bases from J, with 15 bases between.

The table lists this clonotype with a few counts. The V gene is TRBV20-1, the J gene TRBJ2-1; no reliable D call. CDR1 and CDR2 from the germline V gene are DFQATT and SNEGSKA (reference sequence). V was trimmed by 0 bases and J by 1 base, leaving 16 bases between them. The CDR3 consists of 17 residues. The CDR3 loop reads CSARDRGRTQSYNEQFF. The CDR3 DNA reads TGCAGTGCTAGAGATCGTGGGCGGACGCAATCCTACAATGAGCAGTTCTTC.

This clonotype was observed at least ten times. The chain recombines TRBV7-2 with TRBJ1-1, with D hard to call. V lost 5 bases and J 0 bases, leaving 7 bases between the germline ends. The germline V gene encodes CDR1 SGHTA and CDR2 FQGNSA. The CDR3 has 13 residues. CDR3 DNA: TGTGCCAGCAGCCCGAACCTGAACACTGAAGCTTTCTTT. Amino acids: CASSPNLNTEAFF.

This clonotype was counted a few times. V and J are TRBV12-3 or TRBV12-4 and TRBJ2-7; the D is unclear. The V end was cut by 3 bases, the J end by 1 base, with 13 bases between. The CDR3 has 15 amino acids. The CDR3 bases are TGTGCCAGCAGTTTTGGTGTTCCCCTATCCTACGAGCAGTACTTC. It codes for CASSFGVPLSYEQYF.

This clonotype was counted many times. J is TRBJ2-3 and V is TRBV27; D not resolved. CDR3 length: 15 residues. Per germline, CDR1 MNHEY and CDR2 SMNVEV (reference sequence). The germline V and J ends were trimmed by 1 base and 5 bases, with 13 bases remaining between them. The CDR3 nucleotides are TGTGCCAGCAGTTTATATGGGTATACGGGAGATACGCAGTATTTT. The encoded protein is CASSLYGYTGDTQYF.

The chain joins TRBV7-2 to TRBJ2-5; unclear D gene. This CDR3 has 13 residues. V was pared by 4 bases and J by 7 bases, with 13 bases between. Germline V CDR1 and CDR2: SGHTA, FQGNSA. The CDR3 protein is CASSSRSFGTQYF. The DNA of the CDR3 is TGTGCCAGCAGCTCTCGCTCTTTTGGGACCCAGTACTTC.

This clonotype was seen a single time. The chain joins TRBV7-3 to TRBJ2-7; a possible D gene is TRBD1 (6 bases). Germline V lookup: CDR1 SGHTA, CDR2 FQGTGA. This CDR3 has 13 residues. V lost 5 bases to trimming and J lost 6 bases, with 14 bases between them. CDR3 sequence (DNA): TGTGCCAGCAGCGCGGACGGGACAAGCGAGCAGTACTTC. The encoded protein is CASSADGTSEQYF. The full variable domain, with the rest looked up from reference TRBV7-3 and TRBJ2-7, is GAGVSQTPSNKVTEKGKYVELRCDPISGHTALYWYRQSLGQGPEFLIYFQGTGAADDSGLPNDRFFAVRPEGSVSTLKIQRTERGDSAVYLCASSADGTSEQYFGPGTRLTVT.

V is TRBV12-3 or TRBV12-4 and J is TRBJ1-1; D might be TRBD1 (5 bases). V was pared by 3 bases and J by 1 base, with 12 bases between. This CDR3 spans 15 amino acids. The CDR3 here is CASSFRGRGNTEAFF. The CDR3, as DNA: TGTGCCAGCAGTTTTCGGGGACGGGGGAACACTGAAGCTTTCTTT.

This chain connects TRBV5-1 to TRBJ2-3; perhaps TRBD1 as D (5 bases). The germline CDR1 and CDR2 sequences are SGHRS and YFSETQ. The CDR3 has 15 residues. Trimming removed 4 bases at V and 0 bases at J, with 12 bases between. Here the CDR3 reads CASSGQGPSTDTQYF. CDR3 nucleotide sequence: TGCGCCAGCAGCGGGCAGGGTCCTAGCACAGATACGCAGTATTTT.

A few counts support this clonotype. V and J are TRBV5-1 and TRBJ2-3, with a possible D match to TRBD2 (6 bases). The CDR3 loop spans 13 amino acids. The V gene's germline CDR1 is SGHRS and CDR2 YFSETQ. The V end lost 7 bases, the J end lost 6 bases, and 15 bases lay between the germline ends. CDR3 DNA: TGCGCCAGCCGGGACTCCACACCCGATACGCAGTATTTT. It encodes CASRDSTPDTQYF. Full variable domain (missing parts from reference TRBV5-1 and TRBJ2-3): KAGVTQTPRYLIKTRGQQVTLSCSPISGHRSVSWYQQTPGQGLQFLFEYFSETQRNKGNFPGRFSGRQFSNSRSEMNVSTLELGDSALYLCASRDSTPDTQYFGPGTRLTVL.

The gene calls are TRBV3-1 and TRBJ2-7; TRBD1 matches 9 bases. This CDR3 region has 15 residues. The germline CDR1 and CDR2 sequences are LGHDT and YNNKEL (reference sequence). With 4 bases clipped from V and 6 bases from J, the junction kept 10 bases outside the gene matches. The CDR3 coding sequence is TGTGCCAGCAGCCCTACGGGACAGGGTCGATTCGAGCAGTACTTC. Translation gives CASSPTGQGRFEQYF.

The V and J genes are TRBV7-2 and TRBJ2-1; 9 bases fit TRBD2. V shed 1 base, J shed 3 bases, and the junction held 7 bases outside the gene matches. The CDR3 runs 17 residues. Per the germline V gene, CDR1 is SGHTA and CDR2 is FQGNSA. The CDR3 coding sequence is TGTGCCAGCAGCTTAGTGACTAGCGGACGTCACTACAATGAGCAGTTCTTC. Residues: CASSLVTSGRHYNEQFF.

The CDR3 loop is CASSLEESLVNYGYTF. CDR3 DNA: TGCGCCAGCAGCTTGGAAGAATCCTTGGTTAACTATGGCTACACCTTC. V gene TRBV5-1 combines with J gene TRBJ1-2; D gene ambiguous. This CDR3 is built from 16 residues. V was pared by 0 bases and J by 1 base, with 13 bases between. Germline-derived CDR1 and CDR2 are SGHRS and YFSETQ.

This clonotype has a count of ten or more. The chain has TRBV7-2 and TRBJ2-7; tentative D call: TRBD2 (5 bases). Trimming took 5 bases from V and 3 from J, leaving 11 bases between them. The CDR3 has 13 amino acids. The germline CDR1 and CDR2 sequences are SGHTA and FQGNSA. The CDR3 DNA reads as TGTGCCAGCAGCCCCCGTACTAGCTACGAGCAGTACTTC. Its translation: CASSPRTSYEQYF.

A word on this clonotype: A clone one base away is much larger, so this may be a read error. This chain uses TRBV5-5 with TRBJ2-2, with D possibly TRBD2 on 5 matching bases. Germline-derived CDR1 and CDR2 are SGHKS and YYEKEE (reference sequence). The CDR3 is 13 amino acids. CDR3 amino acids: CASGLAGGGELFF. The CDR3 bases are TGTGCCAGCGGCTTGGCGGGCGGCGGGGAGCTGTTTTTT. Variable domain in full (rest from reference TRBV5-5 and TRBJ2-2): DAGVTQSPTHLIKTRGQQVTLRCSPISGHKSVSWYQQVLGQGPQFIFQYYEKEERGRGNFPDRFSARQFPNYSSELNVNALLLGDSALYLCASGLAGGGELFFGEGSRLTVL.

This clonotype was seen only a few times. The gene calls are TRBV5-1 and TRBJ2-3; D is unresolved. V dropped 3 bases and J dropped 5 bases, with 7 bases sitting between them. The CDR3 length is 12 residues. CDR1 and CDR2 (germline): SGHRS, YFSETQ. Here the CDR3 DNA reads TGCGCCAGCAGCTACGCTAGAGATACGCAGTATTTT. This encodes CASSYARDTQYF.

This clonotype was counted a few times. The chain carries TRBV5-1 and TRBJ2-2; 7 positions agree with TRBD1. Unmatched junction bases numbered 10, after V lost 3 bases and J lost 8 bases. Germline-derived CDR1 and CDR2 are SGHRS and YFSETQ. This CDR3 is 15 amino acids long. The CDR3 spells CASSWGQSGAGELFF. In DNA form, the CDR3 reads TGCGCCAGCAGCTGGGGACAGAGTGGGGCTGGGGAGCTGTTTTTT.

This clonotype was found many times. The gene calls are TRBV12-3 or TRBV12-4 and TRBJ1-4, with a tentative D call TRBD1 (5 bases). V lost 5 bases and J 0 bases, leaving 10 bases between the germline ends. This CDR3 spans 15 amino acids. The CDR3 DNA reads as TGTGCCAGCAGTGTTTCGACAGCAACTAATGAAAAACTGTTTTTT. Translated: CASSVSTATNEKLFF.

This clonotype has ten or more counts. The chain combines TRBV5-1 with TRBJ2-5, with 12 nucleotides matching TRBD1. Trimming removed 6 bases from V and 5 bases from J; junction bases left unmatched: 11. The CDR3 contains 16 residues. Per the germline V gene, CDR1 is SGHRS and CDR2 is YFSETQ. CDR3 DNA: TGCGCCAGCAAATCCGGGACAGGGGGCGCGGAGGAGACCCAGTACTTC. This sequence encodes CASKSGTGGAEETQYF.

This clonotype has at least ten counts. The CDR3 DNA reads as TGTGCCAGCAGTTTTGAGCCGGGGGGCCACAATGAGCAGTTCTTC. It yields the protein CASSFEPGGHNEQFF. V and J are TRBV12-3 or TRBV12-4 and TRBJ2-1; a possible D gene is TRBD2 (7 bases). Trimming took 3 bases from V and 5 from J, leaving 14 bases between them. This CDR3 comprises 15 residues.

V gene TRBV20-1 combines with J gene TRBJ2-1; D perhaps matches TRBD2 (5 bases). Trimming left V 0 bases short and J 11 bases short, with 11 bases between. CDR1 is DFQATT and CDR2 is SNEGSKA in the germline V gene (reference sequence). This CDR3 spans 12 amino acids. The CDR3 loop reads CSARDWERQQFF. CDR3 bases: TGCAGTGCTAGAGATTGGGAGCGGCAGCAGTTCTTC.